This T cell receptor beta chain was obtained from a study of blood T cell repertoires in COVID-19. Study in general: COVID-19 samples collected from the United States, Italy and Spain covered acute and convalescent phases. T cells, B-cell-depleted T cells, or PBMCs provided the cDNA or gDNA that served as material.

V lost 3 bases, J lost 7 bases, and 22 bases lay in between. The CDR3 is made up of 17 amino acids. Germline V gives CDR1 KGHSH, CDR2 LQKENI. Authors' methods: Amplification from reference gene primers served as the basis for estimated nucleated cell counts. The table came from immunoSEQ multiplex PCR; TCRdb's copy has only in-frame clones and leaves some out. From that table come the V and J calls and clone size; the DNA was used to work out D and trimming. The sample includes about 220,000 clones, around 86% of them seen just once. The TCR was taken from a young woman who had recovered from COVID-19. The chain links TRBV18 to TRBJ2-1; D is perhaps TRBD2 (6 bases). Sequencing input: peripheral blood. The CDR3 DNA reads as TGTGCCAGCTCACCCTCCCCGTCTCGCGGGGATCAGAATGAGCAGTTCTTC. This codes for CASSPSPSRGDQNEQFF.